This TCR beta chain appears in the sequencing data of a study of cytomegalovirus exposure and HLA in healthy donors. Study-wide context: Within an early data release were about 85 million unique TCRs drawn from HLA-typed donors. Of approximately 400 genotyped donors, roughly 80% clustered with self-reported Caucasian donors.

With regard to this clone: Its matching antigen is unknown.

V was clipped by 4 bases and J by 3 bases, with 7 bases between them. This CDR3 comprises 13 residues. Germline loops: CDR1 MNHNS, CDR2 SASEGT. The PCR was carried out with 60 Vbeta primers and 13 Jbeta primers. Here immunoSEQ multiplex PCR was the method, and the copy in TCRdb shows in-frame clones only, minus some. The table records 80,000 to 100,000 clones, about 80% of them present only once. Study findings and constraints: A previous analysis found most TCR beta V segments productive roughly 87% or roughly 30% of the time. CMV serostatus was the only immune exposure information that was available.

The sample consisted of PBMCs. This TCR came from a man aged 30-40 years in good health and CMV-seronegative. The chain employs TRBV6-1 and TRBJ2-1; D gene unclear. CDR3 DNA: TGTGCCAGCAGTGCAACAAACTACAATGAGCAGTTCTTC. Its translation is CASSATNYNEQFF.